This record looks at one TCR beta chain sequence and its context. These data come from a study of T cells in Graves' hyperthyroidism and ophthalmopathy. Germline values: CDR1 KGHSH, CDR2 LQKENI. The CDR3 consists of 16 residues. Trimming took 3 bases from V and 0 from J, leaving 12 bases between them. RNA transcripts served as the template for amplifying TCR beta CDR3 regions. An initial round of RT-PCR targeting the TCR CDR3 relied on the HTBI primer set. TCRdb re-called the multiplex PCR reads through MiXCR, storing one row per CDR3 protein. The sample holds 550,000 to 850,000 distinct CDR3 sequences; about 19% are singletons and the top ten take approximately 16%.

The chain recombines TRBV18 with TRBJ1-5; D gene ambiguous. The receptor was derived from a woman in her 50s with Graves' hyperthyroidism that later progressed to Graves' ophthalmopathy. The specimen was blood. This CDR3 reads CASSPSPDHSNQPQHF. CDR3 DNA sequence: TGTGCCAGCTCACCGAGTCCCGACCATAGCAATCAGCCCCAGCATTTT.